These 21 T cell receptor beta chains share one sample of origin, sequenced in a study of chemoradiotherapy in HPV16-positive cancers. Here immunoSEQ multiplex PCR was the method, and the copy in TCRdb shows in-frame clones only, minus some. The data hold roughly 15,000 clones, with 60% to 75% observed a single time. The sample was collected from a patient who underwent chemoradiotherapy. These receptors were obtained from a human donor with HPV-associated anogenital cancer.

This rearrangement joins TRBV19 to TRBJ1-4, with TRBD1 matching 7 bases. This CDR3 is built from 15 residues. Trimming took 8 bases from V and 3 from J; bases not matched to a gene: 9. Per germline, CDR1 LNHDA and CDR2 SQIVND (reference sequence). The CDR3 DNA reads as TGTGCCAGTTCTAACAGGGGTACGGCTAATGAAAAACTGTTTTTT. It translates to CASSNRGTANEKLFF.

V and J are TRBV5-1 and TRBJ1-4; unclear D gene. V was clipped by 5 bases and J by 6 bases, with 17 bases between them. This CDR3 is 15 amino acids long. In germline, CDR1 is SGHRS, CDR2 YFSETQ. The CDR3 protein is CASSPDPGRDEKLFF. The CDR3 DNA reads TGCGCCAGCAGTCCCGACCCCGGGAGGGATGAAAAACTGTTTTTT.

This chain links TRBV5-1 with TRBJ1-1, with TRBD1 matching over 8 bases. V lost 2 bases to trimming and J lost 5 bases; unmatched junction nucleotides: 8. CDR1 is SGHRS and CDR2 is YFSETQ in the germline V gene. This CDR3 contains 15 residues. The CDR3 bases are TGCGCCAGCAGCTTTAAAGGACAGGGAAATACTGAAGCTTTCTTT. The encoded protein is CASSFKGQGNTEAFF.

The gene calls are TRBV25-1 and TRBJ1-1; TRBD1 aligns across 10 bases. V lost 7 bases, J lost 6 bases, and 8 bases stayed unmatched. CDR3 length equals 14 residues. In germline, CDR1 is MGHDK, CDR2 SYGVNS. The CDR3 DNA sequence: TGTGCCAGCACCCCGGGACAGGGGTCCGCTGAAGCTTTCTTT. It yields the protein CASTPGQGSAEAFF. Filled out from reference TRBV25-1 and TRBJ1-1, the complete variable domain reads EADIYQTPRYLVIGTGKKITLECSQTMGHDKMYWYQQDPGMELHLIHYSYGVNSTEKGDLSSESTVSRIRTEHFPLTLESARPSHTSQYLCASTPGQGSAEAFFGQGTRLTVV.

This clone counts as medium-sized. The chain uses TRBV10-2 and TRBJ2-7; 7 bases match TRBD2. With 6 bases clipped from V and 6 bases from J, the junction kept 8 bases outside the gene matches. Germline CDR1 WSHSY, CDR2 SAAADI. This CDR3 comprises 13 residues. CDR3 loop: CASRAGTTGEQYF. Here the CDR3 DNA reads TGCGCCAGCAGGGCCGGGACTACGGGCGAGCAGTACTTC.

In this sample, this clone turned up a few times. CDR3 DNA sequence: TGTGCCAGCTCACCCGCAAGGATAGCCAAAAACATTCAGTACTTC. Translation: CASSPARIAKNIQYF. The J gene is TRBJ2-4, the V gene TRBV18, with D uncertain. Trimming left V 3 bases short and J 0 bases short, with 9 bases between. The CDR3 spans 15 residues. CDR1 and CDR2 (germline): KGHSH, LQKENI.

This sequence joins TRBV2 and TRBJ1-2; 7 bases are shared with TRBD1. V lost 8 bases and J lost 6; bases outside the gene matches: 9. Germline CDR1 SNHLY, CDR2 FYNNEI. The CDR3 runs to 13 residues. The CDR3 DNA reads as TGTGCCAGCCGCACCGGGACAGCTGATGGCTACACCTTC. This codes for CASRTGTADGYTF.

The gene calls are TRBV5-1 and TRBJ1-1; a possible D gene is TRBD1 (5 bases). Germline V gene data show CDR1 as SGHRS and CDR2 as YFSETQ. This CDR3 comprises 14 residues. Deletions cut 4 bases from V and 1 base from J, with 11 bases between. This CDR3 is CASSPTGQNTEAFF. The DNA for the CDR3 is TGCGCCAGCAGCCCGACCGGACAGAACACTGAAGCTTTCTTT.

The chain combines TRBV7-3 with TRBJ2-1; D might be TRBD2 (5 bases). Per the germline V gene, CDR1 is SGHTA and CDR2 is FQGTGA. This CDR3 contains 15 residues. Trimming pared 2 bases from V and 7 bases from J, leaving 15 bases between. CDR3 sequence reads: CASSLEALTGNEQFF. In DNA, the CDR3 is TGTGCCAGCAGCTTAGAAGCGTTGACGGGAAATGAGCAGTTCTTC.

The chain is built from TRBV9 and TRBJ2-3; possibly TRBD2 for D (6 bases). From germline, CDR1 is SGDLS and CDR2 YYNGEE. The CDR3 covers 15 residues. V lost 3 bases and J 5 bases, leaving 16 bases between the germline ends. CDR3 nucleotides: TGTGCCAGCAGCGACGGACCCTCGGAGGGAGATACGCAGTATTTT. Translating it yields CASSDGPSEGDTQYF.

The gene calls are TRBV5-1 and TRBJ2-2; TRBD1 might be the D (6 bases). Germline assignment: CDR1 SGHRS and CDR2 YFSETQ. The CDR3 runs to 18 residues. V shed 0 bases and J shed 5 bases, with 20 bases lying between them. CDR3 region: CASSLEVTGRFDTGELFF. CDR3 DNA sequence: TGCGCCAGCAGCTTGGAGGTAACAGGGCGGTTCGATACCGGGGAGCTGTTTTTT.

This sequence joins TRBV7-9 and TRBJ2-1; D is possibly TRBD1 (6 bases). In germline, CDR1 is SEHNR, CDR2 FQNEAQ (reference sequence). CDR3 size: 14 residues. The V end lost 0 bases, the J end lost 5 bases, and 8 bases lay between the germline ends. The CDR3 coding sequence is TGTGCCAGCAGCTTAGCGAACAGGGACAATGAGCAGTTCTTC. Its translation: CASSLANRDNEQFF.

This chain uses TRBV9 with TRBJ2-3; 7 positions match TRBD1. The CDR3 sequence is 15 residues long. Trimming cost V 4 bases and J 3 bases; bases outside gene matches: 8. Germline lookup yields CDR1 SGDLS and CDR2 YYNGEE. The CDR3 DNA is TGTGCCAGCAGCCCCATGACAGGGACGACAGATACGCAGTATTTT. Translating it yields CASSPMTGTTDTQYF.

The V call is TRBV7-2, the J call TRBJ2-1; TRBD2 agrees at 11 bases. Germline CDR1 is SGHTA and CDR2 is FQGNSA. Germline trimming cut 5 bases from V and 3 bases from J; bases unmatched to any gene: 3. This CDR3 comprises 15 residues. CDR3 loop: CASSLGTSGYNEQFF. The CDR3 DNA follows: TGTGCCAGCAGCCTCGGGACTAGCGGCTACAATGAGCAGTTCTTC.

This clone was observed a handful of times. The chain carries TRBV18 and TRBJ2-7; no clear D. V shed 3 bases and J shed 1 base, with 13 bases lying between them. Germline V gene lookup returns CDR1 KGHSH and CDR2 LQKENI. The CDR3 length is 15 residues. The CDR3 protein is CASSPGSGNSYEQYF. CDR3 nucleotides: TGTGCCAGCTCACCGGGTAGTGGGAATTCCTACGAGCAGTACTTC.

The chain recombines TRBV18 with TRBJ2-3; D ambiguous. Between the trimmed V and J ends, which lost 5 bases and 1 base, there was a span of 13 bases. The CDR3 spans 15 residues. Germline CDR1 and CDR2: KGHSH and LQKENI. CDR3 loop: CASSSDQRGTDTQYF. DNA for the CDR3: TGTGCCAGCTCATCGGACCAACGGGGCACAGATACGCAGTATTTT.

J is TRBJ2-5 and V is TRBV13; D gene ambiguous. The CDR3 sequence is 14 residues long. Germline assignment: CDR1 PRHDT and CDR2 FYEKMQ (reference sequence). The V end was cut by 2 bases, the J end by 5 bases, with 12 bases between. CDR3 in amino acids: CASSLYVPWETQYF. The CDR3 DNA reads as TGTGCCAGCAGCTTATACGTCCCCTGGGAGACCCAGTACTTC.

This clone showed up just a few times. The V and J genes are TRBV14 and TRBJ2-1; D not resolved. V lost 2 bases and J 10 bases, leaving 9 bases between the germline ends. CDR1 and CDR2 from the germline V gene are SGHDN and FVKESK. The CDR3 length is 12 residues. CDR3 region: CASSQSLREQFF. CDR3 bases: TGTGCCAGCAGCCAATCTTTGCGGGAGCAGTTCTTC.

This rearrangement joins TRBV18 to TRBJ2-1; D tentatively fits TRBD1 or TRBD2 (5 bases each). CDR1 and CDR2 from the germline V gene are KGHSH and LQKENI. V lost 3 bases, J lost 6 bases, and 15 bases lay in between. This CDR3 has 15 residues. The CDR3 loop reads CASSPLGVGANEQFF. CDR3 sequence (DNA): TGTGCCAGCTCACCTCTCGGGGTAGGGGCCAATGAGCAGTTCTTC. Combining the CDR3 with reference TRBV18 and TRBJ2-1 gives the whole variable domain NAGVMQNPRHLVRRRGQEARLRCSPMKGHSHVYWYRQLPEEGLKFMVYLQKENIIDESGMPKERFSAEFPKEGPSILRIQQVVRGDSAAYFCASSPLGVGANEQFFGPGTRLTVL.

This clone was detected only once. This chain connects TRBV19 to TRBJ1-1; D perhaps matches TRBD1 (6 bases). The ends were cut back, 7 bases at V and 5 bases at J, with 11 bases in the middle. Germline assignment: CDR1 LNHDA and CDR2 SQIVND (reference sequence). The CDR3 is 12 amino acids. The CDR3 DNA reads as TGTGCCAGTACAACAGGGTTGACTGAAGCTTTCTTT. Protein product: CASTTGLTEAFF.

The gene calls are TRBV5-1 and TRBJ2-5; D tentatively fits TRBD1 or TRBD2 (5 bases each). In germline, CDR1 is SGHRS, CDR2 YFSETQ. The V and J ends lost 3 bases and 2 bases respectively, with 8 bases between them. The CDR3 is 13 amino acids. The CDR3 bases are TGCGCCAGCAGCTGGGACCTACAAGAGACCCAGTACTTC. Protein sequence: CASSWDLQETQYF.